The 3 T cell receptor beta chains reported below all come from one sample, sequenced in a study of post-analysis software for immune sequencing data. The antigens for these receptors are not known. Broader study findings: The five TRBV segments detected at higher frequency in patients than in controls included TRBV5-6, TRBV5-1 and TRBV20-1.

Unique molecular identifiers tagged the TCR beta cDNA libraries. TCRdb analysed the PCR reads with MiXCR anew, one entry per CDR3 protein. In the table there are around 200,000 distinct CDR3 sequences, 29% of which are singletons. Source material: blood. These receptors all come from a girl aged 2-17 years with multiple sclerosis.

To note about this clonotype: At one end the junction does not follow the germline gene, possibly because of a read error. V and J are TRBV2 and TRBJ1-2, with D unclear. This CDR3 is built from 16 residues. Per the germline V gene, CDR1 is SNHLY and CDR2 is FYNNEI. CDR3 region: CASSGDGGRKNYGNTF. CDR3 sequence (DNA): TGTGCCAGCAGTGGTGATGGCGGACGGAAGAACTATGGCAACACCTTC.

The chain combines TRBV24-1 with TRBJ1-2, with 11 nucleotides matching TRBD1. Looked up from germline, CDR1 is KGHDR and CDR2 is SFDVKD. The CDR3 runs to 15 residues. Trimming at V came to 4 bases and at J to 3 bases, leaving 3 bases not matched to a gene. The CDR3 nucleotides read TGTGCCACCAGTGACCCGGGACAGGGGGACTATGGCTACACCTTC. This encodes CATSDPGQGDYGYTF.

This clonotype appeared a few times. The rearrangement joins TRBV25-1 to TRBJ2-7, with 10 bases aligning to TRBD1. This CDR3 spans 16 amino acids. V gave up 1 base and J gave up 2 bases; unmatched junction bases: 5. Germline loops: CDR1 MGHDK, CDR2 SYGVNS. In DNA form, the CDR3 reads TGTGCCAGCAGTGAATTTAGTGGACAGGGGGCCTACGAGCAGTACTTC. Protein product: CASSEFSGQGAYEQYF.